This T cell receptor beta chain is drawn from a study of cytomegalovirus exposure and HLA in healthy donors. The CDR3 loop spans 13 amino acids. Trimming pared 0 bases from V and 2 bases from J, leaving 5 bases between. From germline, CDR1 is SGDLS and CDR2 YYNGEE. Primers: 60 Vbeta forward and 13 Jbeta reverse. Sequencing used immunoSEQ multiplex PCR; TCRdb keeps in-frame clones, though not all of them. The table has approximately 150,000 clones, about 80% seen once. This TCR came from a man between 35 and 55 years old in good health and CMV-seronegative. The sequenced sample was PBMCs. This chain joins TRBV9 and TRBJ1-2, with no clear D. The CDR3 loop is CASSVDENYGYTF. As DNA, the CDR3 is TGTGCCAGCAGCGTAGATGAGAACTATGGCTACACCTTC.